The clone carrying this TCR beta chain was detected many times. What it recognizes is unknown. TCRdb passed the RACE reads through MiXCR, listing each CDR3 protein once. There are 100,000 to 150,000 distinct CDR3 sequences in the sample; approximately 10% occur only once, and over 2% lies in the top ten. The data belong to a study of human T cells and chemical hapten exposure. Overall study: 2% DPC was applied to roughly 2 cm by roughly 2 cm of upper inner arm skin for sensitization.

General observations from the study: Expanded TCRs showed more large CDR3 clusters than pre-sensitization or healthy control sets.

Time point noted: patch test 3, about 24 weeks after DPC sensitization. Specified treatment: therapeutic diphenylcyclopropenone sensitization with weekly scalp DPC. This TCR came from a woman aged 50 to 60 with alopecia areata. Some clones in this sample may be carry-over from other donors' samples. This material consisted of whole blood, taken in connection with sensitization to the hapten diphenylcyclopropenone (DPC).

This chain's CDR3 is CSATDRDLAKNIQYF. Here the CDR3 DNA reads TGCAGTGCTACCGACAGGGACCTAGCCAAAAACATTCAGTACTTC. The J gene is TRBJ2-4, the V gene TRBV20-1; TRBD1 agrees at 7 bases. Germline V lookup: CDR1 DFQATT, CDR2 SNEGSKA (reference sequence). CDR3 size: 15 residues. The trim removed 4 bases at V and 0 bases at J, leaving 6 bases unmatched.